The 21 T cell receptor beta chains reported below all come from one sample, sequenced in a study of T-cell memory formation after mild COVID-19. TCRdb re-derived calls from the 5' RACE reads in MiXCR, one entry per CDR3 protein. The sample lists around 160,000 distinct CDR3 sequences; around a tenth were seen once. Sequencing input: PBMCs or a T cell subset sorted from them (not recorded which). Source of these receptors: a man aged 18 to 35 who had mild COVID-19 (a few samples of this study predate the infection). Cell type and time point are not known.

This clonotype has more than one count but fewer than ten. This chain connects TRBV29-1 to TRBJ1-1, with a possible D match to TRBD1 (5 bases). Per the germline V gene, CDR1 is SQVTM and CDR2 is ANQGSEA. Trimming took off 5 bases at V and 1 base at J, with 11 bases between the two ends. The CDR3 runs 13 residues. The CDR3 nucleotides are TGCAGCGTTCAAGTGACAGAGAACACTGAAGCTTTCTTT. It is translated as CSVQVTENTEAFF.

This clonotype occurred a few times. V is TRBV7-8 and J is TRBJ1-1; D is possibly TRBD1 (5 bases). There are 15 residues in the CDR3. In germline, CDR1 is SGHVS, CDR2 FQNEAQ. With 5 bases removed from V and 3 bases from J, the gap between germline ends came to 16 bases. The CDR3 coding sequence is TGTGCCAGCAGCGCATGGGGAACGGGGGACACTGAAGCTTTCTTT. Residues: CASSAWGTGDTEAFF. The full variable domain, in which reference TRBV7-8 and TRBJ1-1 provide the parts outside the CDR3, is GAGVSQSPRYKVAKRGQDVALRCDPISGHVSLFWYQQALGQGPEFLTYFQNEAQLDKSGLPSDRFFAERPEGSVSTLKIQRTQQEDSAVYLCASSAWGTGDTEAFFGQGTRLTVV.

The chain joins TRBV18 to TRBJ1-4; D gene ambiguous. Deletions cut 2 bases from V and 10 bases from J, with 14 bases between. Per germline, CDR1 KGHSH and CDR2 LQKENI. The CDR3 extends over 14 amino acids. The DNA for the CDR3 is TGTGCCAGCTCACCAGTTGAATCGAGAACAAAACTGTTTTTT. It is translated as CASSPVESRTKLFF.

This clonotype was found many times. CDR3 sequence (DNA): TGCGCCAGCAGCTTGCAGGGACAGGGAACAGATACGCAGTATTTT. Translating gives CASSLQGQGTDTQYF. The J gene is TRBJ2-3, the V gene TRBV5-1, with 9 bases matching TRBD1. The germline V gene has CDR1 SGHRS and CDR2 YFSETQ. This CDR3 is 15 amino acids long. With 1 base clipped from V and 3 bases from J, the junction kept 3 bases outside the gene matches.

The chain employs TRBV5-1 and TRBJ2-1; D is uncertain. Trimming left V 0 bases short and J 0 bases short, with 7 bases between. This CDR3 has 15 amino acids. Germline assignment: CDR1 SGHRS and CDR2 YFSETQ. In DNA, the CDR3 is TGCGCCAGCAGCTTGGGGCTGCGCTCCTACAATGAGCAGTTCTTC. Its translation is CASSLGLRSYNEQFF. The variable domain in full, with the rest retrieved from reference TRBV5-1 and TRBJ2-1, is KAGVTQTPRYLIKTRGQQVTLSCSPISGHRSVSWYQQTPGQGLQFLFEYFSETQRNKGNFPGRFSGRQFSNSRSEMNVSTLELGDSALYLCASSLGLRSYNEQFFGPGTRLTVL.

The J gene is TRBJ1-2, the V gene TRBV3-1, with unresolved D. In germline, CDR1 is LGHDT, CDR2 YNNKEL (reference sequence). Trimming removed 3 bases from V and 7 bases from J, with 18 bases in between. The CDR3 length is 15 residues. Written as DNA, the CDR3 is TGTGCCAGCAGCCACCGAGTGGGGAGGGAAGCTGGCTACACCTTC. It encodes CASSHRVGREAGYTF.

The chain carries TRBV7-2 and TRBJ2-1; 12 bases are shared with TRBD2. V lost 4 bases, J lost 2 bases, and 0 bases stayed unmatched. Germline V gives CDR1 SGHTA, CDR2 FQGNSA. This CDR3 has 15 residues. This chain's CDR3 is CASSSSGGAYNEQFF. DNA of the CDR3: TGTGCCAGCAGCTCTAGCGGGGGGGCCTACAATGAGCAGTTCTTC.

The chain employs TRBV5-1 and TRBJ2-5, with 8 nucleotides matching TRBD2. The J segment lost 5 bases and the V segment lost 2 bases, leaving 11 bases of the junction unmatched. The CDR3 runs 16 residues. CDR1 and CDR2 (germline): SGHRS, YFSETQ. The chain's CDR3 is CASSLQDGGGRETQYF. Written as DNA, the CDR3 is TGCGCCAGCAGCTTACAAGATGGCGGGGGGCGGGAGACCCAGTACTTC.

The chain's CDR3 is CASSYSRAGGPHNYGYTF. Here the CDR3 DNA reads TGTGCCAGCAGTTACTCTCGGGCAGGGGGACCTCATAACTATGGCTACACCTTC. V and J are TRBV6-6 and TRBJ1-2; 7 bases fit TRBD1. The CDR3 is 18 residues long. V lost 0 bases and J lost 1; bases outside the gene matches: 11. Germline V gene sequence: CDR1 MNHNY, CDR2 SVGAGI (reference sequence).

Of note for this clonotype: At one end the junction does not follow the germline gene, possibly because of a read error. The V and J genes are TRBV20-1 and TRBJ2-5; D not resolved. Germline CDR1 is DFQATT and CDR2 is SNEGSKA (reference sequence). The length of the CDR3 is 12 residues. The DNA for the CDR3 is TGCGGTGCTAGAGGTGCGGTCGAGACCCAGTACTTC. It is translated as CGARGAVETQYF.

The chain employs TRBV5-1 and TRBJ2-7; 12 bases line up with TRBD1. Germline V gene lookup returns CDR1 SGHRS and CDR2 YFSETQ. The CDR3 is 16 residues long. J was trimmed by 11 bases and V by 5 bases; bases with no gene match: 17. CDR3 nucleotide sequence: TGCGCCAGCAGTTTTACCGGGACAGGGGGCGCGGAAGGAAAGTACTTC. It yields the protein CASSFTGTGGAEGKYF.

This clonotype was observed many times. The J gene is TRBJ2-5, the V gene TRBV7-9; D is unclear. V was shortened by 5 bases and J by 0 bases, with 4 bases between the two germline ends. There are 12 residues in the CDR3. The V gene's germline CDR1 is SEHNR and CDR2 FQNEAQ (reference sequence). In nucleotides, the CDR3 is TGTGCCAGCAGCACGTACCAAGAGACCCAGTACTTC. It codes for CASSTYQETQYF.

This clonotype was observed a few times. J is TRBJ2-7 and V is TRBV5-1; perhaps D is TRBD1 or TRBD2 (6 bases each). The V and J ends lost 0 bases and 5 bases respectively, with 9 bases between them. The length of the CDR3 is 13 residues. CDR1 and CDR2 from the germline V gene are SGHRS and YFSETQ. In DNA form, the CDR3 reads TGCGCCAGCAGCTTGGCGGGGGCCCACGAGCAGTACGTC. This codes for CASSLAGAHEQYV.

The CDR3 region has the DNA TGTGCCAGCACCGACGGGAGGGGACACCAGCCCCAGCATTTT. Its protein is CASTDGRGHQPQHF. This sequence joins TRBV6-2 or TRBV6-3 and TRBJ1-5, with TRBD1 as a possible D gene (6 bases). CDR1 is MNHEY and CDR2 is SVGEGT in the germline V gene. There are 14 residues in the CDR3. V shed 7 bases and J shed 7 bases, with 17 bases lying between them.

V gene TRBV7-3 combines with J gene TRBJ2-7; 9 nucleotides match TRBD2. V shed 5 bases and J 3 bases; nucleotides not matched to a gene: 8. This CDR3 region has 15 residues. Looked up from germline, CDR1 is SGHTA and CDR2 is FQGTGA. The CDR3 nucleotides are TGTGCCAGCAGCAAAACAGCGGGGGGAATCTACGAGCAGTACTTC. Translation gives CASSKTAGGIYEQYF.

This clonotype was counted a few times. V and J are TRBV6-2 or TRBV6-3 and TRBJ2-1; perhaps TRBD1 as D (5 bases). The CDR3 is 13 residues long. The germline gives CDR1 MNHEY, CDR2 SVGEGT. Trimming left V 1 base short and J 10 bases short, with 11 bases between. CDR3 protein: CASSYYGAQEQFF. The CDR3 DNA reads TGTGCCAGCAGTTACTATGGGGCCCAGGAGCAGTTCTTC.

A few counts support this clonotype. This chain links TRBV12-3 or TRBV12-4 with TRBJ2-3; 7 nucleotides align to TRBD1. The CDR3 totals 13 residues. The J segment lost 8 bases and the V segment lost 6 bases, leaving 8 bases of the junction unmatched. The CDR3 reads CASRVTGSGTQYF. The CDR3, as DNA: TGTGCCAGCAGGGTGACAGGGTCGGGTACGCAGTATTTT.

This clonotype turned up a few times. The chain has TRBV4-2 and TRBJ2-5; 11 nucleotides agree with TRBD2. The CDR3 has 16 amino acids. Germline loops: CDR1 LGHNA, CDR2 YNFKEQ. The J segment lost 3 bases and the V segment lost 3 bases, leaving 6 bases of the junction unmatched. The CDR3 DNA follows: TGTGCCAGCAGCCAGGACCCGACTAGCGGGGAAGAGACCCAGTACTTC. Translating it yields CASSQDPTSGEETQYF.

This clonotype was seen more than once but under ten times. The chain combines TRBV6-2 or TRBV6-3 with TRBJ2-1; maybe TRBD2 (5 bases). In germline, CDR1 is MNHEY, CDR2 SVGEGT. The CDR3 consists of 16 residues. Trimming removed 4 bases at V and 0 bases at J, with 13 bases between. This CDR3 reads CASSWRTGSSYNEQFF. The CDR3 region has the DNA TGTGCCAGCAGTTGGCGGACGGGGAGCTCCTACAATGAGCAGTTCTTC.

V is TRBV6-5 and J is TRBJ2-7, with D unresolved. CDR1 and CDR2 from the germline V gene are MNHEY and SVGAGI. With 0 bases removed from V and 3 bases from J, the gap between germline ends came to 6 bases. The length of the CDR3 is 13 residues. The CDR3 is CASSYSADYEQYF. CDR3 nucleotides: TGTGCCAGCAGTTACTCGGCAGACTACGAGCAGTACTTC.

This chain links TRBV13 with TRBJ2-5; the D is unclear. V dropped 5 bases and J dropped 3 bases, with 16 bases sitting between them. Germline V gene data show CDR1 as PRHDT and CDR2 as FYEKMQ (reference sequence). This CDR3 is 15 amino acids long. The CDR3 spells CASSPSRAVKETQYF. The CDR3 bases are TGTGCCAGCAGCCCCAGCCGTGCTGTGAAAGAGACCCAGTACTTC.